A selection of T cell receptor beta chains follows, all from one sample in a study of Ad26.COV2.S vaccination and SARS-CoV-2 variants. Some clones are missing from TCRdb's copy, which holds only in-frame ones; the method was immunoSEQ multiplex PCR. The table has hundreds of thousands of clones, 80% to 90% seen once; the top ten hold about 1.5%. Sequenced here: peripheral blood, sampled in a trial of Ad26.COV2.S vaccine versus placebo. The receptors come from a person aged 18-65 years who received the Ad26.COV2.S COVID-19 vaccine or a placebo. The CDR3 runs from the conserved cysteine through the conserved F or W. A D gene is named only where the DNA matches it firmly. Size tells how often a clone was seen (once, few, many) or the class of an expanded clone, and some rows leave it out.

abundance: once; d_gene: NA; v_gene: TRBV12-3/TRBV12-4; j_gene: TRBJ1-5; CDR3nt: TGTGCCAGCAGTACCAACAATCAGCCCCAGCATTTT; CDR3aa: CASSTNNQPQHF
abundance: few; d_gene: TRBD1; v_gene: TRBV30; j_gene: TRBJ1-1; CDR3nt: TGTGCCTCAGCACAGGGGCCCACTGAAGCTTTCTTT; CDR3aa: CASAQGPTEAFF
abundance: once; d_gene: TRBD1; v_gene: TRBV6-6; j_gene: TRBJ2-7; CDR3nt: TGTGCCAGCAGTCCCCGGGCAGGGGGTTACGAGCAGTACTTC; CDR3aa: CASSPRAGGYEQYF
abundance: NA; d_gene: TRBD1; v_gene: TRBV11-2; j_gene: TRBJ1-5; CDR3nt: TGTGCCAGCAGCAAGGGACAGGGGGCGAATCAGCCCCAGCATTTT; CDR3aa: CASSKGQGANQPQHF
abundance: NA; d_gene: NA; v_gene: TRBV6-2/TRBV6-3; j_gene: TRBJ2-1; CDR3nt: TGTGCCAGCAGTTACAATAGCGAAACGGGCAATGAGCAGTTCTTC; CDR3aa: CASSYNSETGNEQFF
abundance: NA; d_gene: NA; v_gene: TRBV7-2; j_gene: TRBJ2-2; CDR3nt: TGTGCCAGCAGCTTGGCTAGCGCTGGGGAGCTGTTTTTT; CDR3aa: CASSLASAGELFF
abundance: few; d_gene: NA; v_gene: TRBV28; j_gene: TRBJ2-1; CDR3nt: TGTGCCAGCAGCCAAGACATTCAGGAGCAGTTCTTC; CDR3aa: CASSQDIQEQFF
abundance: NA; d_gene: NA; v_gene: TRBV7-3; j_gene: TRBJ1-1; CDR3nt: TGTGCCAGCAGCTTAACCGTGAACACTGAAGCTTTCTTT; CDR3aa: CASSLTVNTEAFF
abundance: NA; d_gene: NA; v_gene: TRBV5-6; j_gene: TRBJ1-1; CDR3nt: TGTGCCAGCAGCTTGGCCGAATGGGCGGGGAACACTGAAGCTTTCTTT; CDR3aa: CASSLAEWAGNTEAFF
abundance: once; d_gene: TRBD1; v_gene: TRBV23-1; j_gene: TRBJ1-1; CDR3nt: TGCGCCAGCAGTCAACCGAGACTCGGGACAGCGACCGAAGCTTTCTTT; CDR3aa: CASSQPRLGTATEAFF
abundance: few; d_gene: TRBD1; v_gene: TRBV5-1; j_gene: TRBJ1-2; CDR3nt: TGCGCCAGCAGAACCGGGACAGGAGTGTATGGCTACACCTTC; CDR3aa: CASRTGTGVYGYTF
abundance: NA; d_gene: NA; v_gene: TRBV5-5; j_gene: TRBJ1-5; CDR3nt: TGTGCCAGCAGCTACGACTTAAATTATCAGCCCCAGCATTTT; CDR3aa: CASSYDLNYQPQHF
abundance: NA; d_gene: NA; v_gene: TRBV4-2; j_gene: TRBJ2-7; CDR3nt: TGTGCCAGCAGCCTTCGCCCCGACAGAGGCAACTACGAGCAGTACTTC; CDR3aa: CASSLRPDRGNYEQYF
abundance: few; d_gene: NA; v_gene: TRBV19; j_gene: TRBJ1-5; CDR3nt: TGTGCCAGTAAAGGAGAGGGCAATCAGCCCCAGCATTTT; CDR3aa: CASKGEGNQPQHF
abundance: NA; d_gene: TRBD1; v_gene: TRBV18; j_gene: TRBJ2-1; CDR3nt: TGTGCCAGCTCACCGTCCCGGGACAGGGCGAATGAGCAGTTCTTC; CDR3aa: CASSPSRDRANEQFF
abundance: NA; d_gene: NA; v_gene: TRBV5-6; j_gene: TRBJ2-2; CDR3nt: TGTGCCAGCAGCTTGTCCCCAGGGATTTTAGCCGGGGAGCTGTTTTTT; CDR3aa: CASSLSPGILAGELFF
abundance: NA; d_gene: TRBD2; v_gene: TRBV10-3; j_gene: TRBJ2-7; CDR3nt: TGTGCCACCGAACTAGCGGGAGGAGGTGGGGAGCAGTACTTC; CDR3aa: CATELAGGGGEQYF
abundance: NA; d_gene: NA; v_gene: TRBV3-1/TRBV3-2; j_gene: TRBJ1-6; CDR3nt: TGTGCCAGCAGCGGTAGGGCCTATAATTCACCCCTCCACTTT; CDR3aa: CASSGRAYNSPLHF
abundance: NA; d_gene: NA; v_gene: TRBV3-1/TRBV3-2; j_gene: TRBJ1-5; CDR3nt: TGTGCCAGCAGCCAAAGGGGCAATCAGCCCCAGCATTTT; CDR3aa: CASSQRGNQPQHF
abundance: NA; d_gene: NA; v_gene: TRBV4-2; j_gene: TRBJ2-3; CDR3nt: TGTGCCAGCAGCCAAGATCGGGTGGGGTCGCAGTATTTT; CDR3aa: CASSQDRVGSQYF
abundance: NA; d_gene: TRBD2; v_gene: TRBV3-1/TRBV3-2; j_gene: TRBJ2-1; CDR3nt: TGTGCCAGCAGCCAAGTGCTAGCGGCTAATGAGCAGTTCTTC; CDR3aa: CASSQVLAANEQFF
abundance: once; d_gene: NA; v_gene: TRBV2; j_gene: TRBJ2-1; CDR3nt: TGTGCCAGCAGTGAGTACGGTGAGCAGTTCTTC; CDR3aa: CASSEYGEQFF
abundance: NA; d_gene: TRBD1; v_gene: TRBV3-1/TRBV3-2; j_gene: TRBJ1-6; CDR3nt: TGTGCCAGCAGCCATTGGCAGGGGGGTTCACCCCTCCACTTT; CDR3aa: CASSHWQGGSPLHF
abundance: NA; d_gene: NA; v_gene: TRBV5-6; j_gene: TRBJ1-2; CDR3nt: TGTGCCAGCAGCTCCAGGGGTAGGACTAACTATGGCTACACCTTC; CDR3aa: CASSSRGRTNYGYTF
abundance: NA; d_gene: TRBD1; v_gene: TRBV2; j_gene: TRBJ2-3; CDR3nt: TGTGCCAGCAGGGACCGACAGGGGCGCACGCAGTATTTT; CDR3aa: CASRDRQGRTQYF
abundance: NA; d_gene: TRBD2; v_gene: TRBV11-2; j_gene: TRBJ2-2; CDR3nt: TGTGCCAGCAGCCCCCGGGGGGGGTACACCGGGGAGCTGTTTTTT; CDR3aa: CASSPRGGYTGELFF
abundance: NA; d_gene: NA; v_gene: TRBV19; j_gene: TRBJ1-5; CDR3nt: TGTGCCAGTAGTATCGAGGCAGGGGATCAGCCCCAGCATTTT; CDR3aa: CASSIEAGDQPQHF
abundance: NA; d_gene: NA; v_gene: TRBV5-1; j_gene: TRBJ2-7; CDR3nt: TGCGCCAGCAGCTTGGTGGACCAAGACGAGCAGTACTTC; CDR3aa: CASSLVDQDEQYF
abundance: NA; d_gene: NA; v_gene: TRBV4-1; j_gene: TRBJ1-2; CDR3nt: TGCGCCAGCAGCCAGGACAGCCTCGGGAGCTATGGCTACACCTTC; CDR3aa: CASSQDSLGSYGYTF
abundance: NA; d_gene: NA; v_gene: TRBV6-1; j_gene: TRBJ1-5; CDR3nt: TGTGCCAGCAGTGAAGTAGGGTCGGCTCAGCCCCAGCATTTT; CDR3aa: CASSEVGSAQPQHF
abundance: NA; d_gene: NA; v_gene: TRBV14; j_gene: TRBJ2-7; CDR3nt: TGTGCCAGCAGCCAGGCCTACGAGCAGTACTTC; CDR3aa: CASSQAYEQYF